These 12 T cell receptor beta chains share one sample of origin, sequenced in a study of control samples from healthy donors and cancer patients. Sequencing was performed with immunoSEQ multiplex PCR; in TCRdb, only in-frame clones are kept and a portion is missing. The sample has roughly 180,000 clones, 93% seen once; the top ten hold about 4%. Sequencing was performed on blood. The source of these receptors is a woman aged 55-69 years in good health.

The chain has TRBV4-2 and TRBJ1-2; D may be TRBD1 (5 bases). V lost 2 bases and J 4 bases, leaving 14 bases between the germline ends. The V gene's germline CDR1 is LGHNA and CDR2 YNFKEQ. The CDR3 runs to 15 residues. The CDR3 reads CASSQTFDRPYGYTF. The CDR3 DNA reads as TGTGCCAGCAGCCAAACTTTCGACAGACCCTATGGCTACACCTTC.

In DNA, the CDR3 is TGTGCCTGGATGGGTGAGGGGGAAAAACTGTTTTTT. It yields the protein CAWMGEGEKLFF. The chain joins TRBV30 to TRBJ1-4; D perhaps matches TRBD1 (5 bases). The V gene lost 4 bases and the J gene lost 8 bases, with 11 bases spanning the gap. Germline V gene data show CDR1 as GTSNPN and CDR2 as SVGIG (reference sequence). This CDR3 contains 12 residues.

The rearrangement uses TRBV7-2 and TRBJ1-1; no definite D call. The V end lost 1 base, the J end lost 5 bases, and 5 bases lay between the germline ends. In germline, CDR1 is SGHTA, CDR2 FQGNSA. The CDR3 contains 12 residues. The CDR3: CASSLVRTEAFF. The CDR3 coding sequence is TGTGCCAGCAGCTTAGTGAGAACTGAAGCTTTCTTT.

This rearrangement joins TRBV6-2 or TRBV6-3 to TRBJ2-7, with D possibly matching TRBD2 (6 bases). The CDR3 has 18 residues. The V and J ends lost 6 bases and 9 bases respectively, with 33 bases between them. The germline V gene encodes CDR1 MNHEY and CDR2 SVGEGT. The CDR3 sequence is CASSPYFSRLEGYDGQYF. The CDR3 DNA reads TGTGCCAGCAGCCCCTATTTCTCAAGACTAGAGGGGTACGACGGGCAGTACTTC.

The chain links TRBV11-2 to TRBJ1-5; D is ambiguous. The CDR3 runs to 16 residues. The V end was cut by 1 base, the J end by 0 bases, with 10 bases between. CDR1 is SGHAT, CDR2 FQNNGV, per germline. CDR3 amino acids: CASSLGRRVSNQPQHF. The CDR3, as DNA: TGTGCCAGCAGCTTAGGGCGAAGGGTTAGCAATCAGCCCCAGCATTTT. The whole variable domain, filled in from reference TRBV11-2 and TRBJ1-5, reads EAGVAQSPRYKIIEKRQSVAFWCNPISGHATLYWYQQILGQGPKLLIQFQNNGVVDDSQLPKDRFSAERLKGVDSTLKIQPAKLEDSAVYLCASSLGRRVSNQPQHFGDGTRLSIL.

This chain links TRBV2 with TRBJ1-5; a possible D gene is TRBD1 (6 bases). There are 13 residues in the CDR3. V was pared by 6 bases and J by 2 bases, with 8 bases between. Per the germline V gene, CDR1 is SNHLY and CDR2 is FYNNEI. The CDR3 here is CASRAGGNQPQHF. The CDR3 coding sequence is TGTGCCAGCAGGGCAGGGGGCAATCAGCCCCAGCATTTT.

CDR3 in amino acids: CASSPGAGAGGNTIYF. As DNA, the CDR3 is TGTGCCAGCAGCCCAGGGGCGGGGGCCGGTGGAAACACCATATATTTT. This chain links TRBV3-1 (or the pseudogene TRBV3-2) with TRBJ1-3, with D possibly being TRBD1 (6 bases). The V end lost 4 bases, the J end lost 3 bases, and 16 bases lay between the germline ends. This CDR3 has 16 amino acids. Per the germline V gene, CDR1 is LGHDT and CDR2 is YNNKEL (reference sequence).

The chain is built from TRBV4-3 and TRBJ2-1, with 16 nucleotides matching TRBD2. CDR1 is LGHNA and CDR2 is YSLEER in the germline V gene. The CDR3 totals 18 residues. V shed 3 bases, J shed 4 bases, and the junction held 6 bases outside the gene matches. The CDR3 DNA sequence: TGCGCCAGCAGCCATGCCGGGACTAGCGGGGGGGGATACAATGAGCAGTTCTTC. The encoded protein is CASSHAGTSGGGYNEQFF.

J is TRBJ1-4 and V is TRBV23-1; 7 bases map to TRBD1. TRBV23-1 qualifies as an ORF whose function is uncertain. The CDR3 extends over 18 amino acids. V dropped 6 bases and J dropped 8; count of bases not matched to a gene: 21. The CDR3 DNA reads TGCGCCAGCAGACCCCTGACAGGGACCCTTACGACTAGGGAAAAACTGTTTTTT. Its protein product is CASRPLTGTLTTREKLFF.

Only one count was recorded for this clone. This chain links TRBV7-9 with TRBJ2-7; a weak D match, TRBD1 (6 bases). The CDR3 length is 16 residues. The germline V gene has CDR1 SEHNR and CDR2 FQNEAQ (reference sequence). V was cut by 5 bases and J by 4 bases, with 21 bases left in between. Here the CDR3 reads CASSVRPGTMTYEQYF. CDR3 nucleotides: TGTGCCAGCAGCGTACGACCCGGGACAATGACTTACGAGCAGTACTTC.

The J gene is TRBJ1-2, the V gene TRBV7-2, with a possible D match to TRBD1 (5 bases). Trimming cost V 1 base and J 1 base, with 10 bases left between them. Germline V gene data show CDR1 as SGHTA and CDR2 as FQGNSA. CDR3 size: 15 residues. CDR3 sequence: CASSLVGGGNYGYTF. CDR3 bases: TGTGCCAGCAGCTTAGTTGGGGGGGGTAACTATGGCTACACCTTC.

This clone has more than one count but fewer than ten. The rearrangement links TRBV19 to TRBJ1-1, with D unclear. This CDR3 is 12 amino acids long. V gave up 7 bases and J gave up 6 bases, with 12 bases separating them. Germline loops: CDR1 LNHDA, CDR2 SQIVND (reference sequence). This chain's CDR3 is CASTTSGPEAFF. CDR3 bases: TGTGCCAGTACTACGTCTGGCCCTGAAGCTTTCTTT. The full variable domain, its missing parts supplied by reference TRBV19 and TRBJ1-1, is DGGITQSPKYLFRKEGQNVTLSCEQNLNHDAMYWYRQDPGQGLRLIYYSQIVNDFQKGDIAEGYSVSREKKESFPLTVTSAQKNPTAFYLCASTTSGPEAFFGQGTRLTVV.